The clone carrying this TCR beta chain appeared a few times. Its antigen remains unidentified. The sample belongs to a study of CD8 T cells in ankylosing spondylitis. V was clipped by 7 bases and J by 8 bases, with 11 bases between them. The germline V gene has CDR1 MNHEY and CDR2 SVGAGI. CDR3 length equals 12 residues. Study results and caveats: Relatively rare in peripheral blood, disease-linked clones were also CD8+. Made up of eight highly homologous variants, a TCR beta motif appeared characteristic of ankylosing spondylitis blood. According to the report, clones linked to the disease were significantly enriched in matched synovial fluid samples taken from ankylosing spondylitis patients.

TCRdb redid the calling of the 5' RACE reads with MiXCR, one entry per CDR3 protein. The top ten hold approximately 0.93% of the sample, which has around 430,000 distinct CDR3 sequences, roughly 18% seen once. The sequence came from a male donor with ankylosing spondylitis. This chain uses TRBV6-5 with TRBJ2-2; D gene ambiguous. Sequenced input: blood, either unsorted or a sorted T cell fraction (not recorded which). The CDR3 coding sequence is TGTGCCAGCATCACTCCAACAGGGGAGCTGTTTTTT. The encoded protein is CASITPTGELFF.